The source of this T cell receptor beta chain is a study of blood T cell repertoires in COVID-19. V was trimmed by 1 base and J by 1 base, leaving 5 bases between them. The CDR3 is 15 amino acids. Germline CDR1 and CDR2: LGHNA and YSLEER. Sequencing was performed with immunoSEQ multiplex PCR; in TCRdb, only in-frame clones are kept and a portion is missing. The sample has 300,000 to 400,000 clones, about 89% seen once. The chain recombines TRBV4-3 with TRBJ2-6; no reliable D call. The origin of this receptor is a woman between 45 and 60 years old with COVID-19, enrolled during active disease. The sample consisted of peripheral blood. In DNA, the CDR3 is TGCGCCAGCAGCCAAGGAGGATCTGGGGCCAACGTCCTGACTTTC. Translation: CASSQGGSGANVLTF.